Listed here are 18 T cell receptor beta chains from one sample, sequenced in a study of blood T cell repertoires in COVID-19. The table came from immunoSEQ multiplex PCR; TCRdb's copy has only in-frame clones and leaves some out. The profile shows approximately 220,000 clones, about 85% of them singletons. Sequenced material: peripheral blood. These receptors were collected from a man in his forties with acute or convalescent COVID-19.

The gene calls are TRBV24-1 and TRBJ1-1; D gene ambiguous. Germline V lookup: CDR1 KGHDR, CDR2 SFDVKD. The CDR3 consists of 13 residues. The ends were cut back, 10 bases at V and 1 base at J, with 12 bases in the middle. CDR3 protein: CATMGLRNTEAFF. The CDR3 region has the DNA TGTGCCACGATGGGCCTTCGGAACACTGAAGCTTTCTTT.

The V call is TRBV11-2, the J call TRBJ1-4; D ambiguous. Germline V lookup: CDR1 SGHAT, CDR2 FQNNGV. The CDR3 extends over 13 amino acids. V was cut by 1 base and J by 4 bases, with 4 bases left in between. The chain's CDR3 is CASSLASNEKLFF. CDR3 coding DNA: TGTGCCAGCAGCTTAGCCAGTAATGAAAAACTGTTTTTT.

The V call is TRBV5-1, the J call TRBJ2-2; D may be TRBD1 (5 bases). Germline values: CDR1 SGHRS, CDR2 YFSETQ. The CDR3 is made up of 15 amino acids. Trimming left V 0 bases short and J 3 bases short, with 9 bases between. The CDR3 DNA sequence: TGCGCCAGCAGCTTGGGGGGCTCCTACACCGGGGAGCTGTTTTTT. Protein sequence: CASSLGGSYTGELFF.

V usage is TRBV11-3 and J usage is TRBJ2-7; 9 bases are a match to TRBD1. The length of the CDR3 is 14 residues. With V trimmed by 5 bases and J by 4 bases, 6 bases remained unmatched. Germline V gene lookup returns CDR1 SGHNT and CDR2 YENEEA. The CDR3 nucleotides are TGTGCCAGCAGCGTGGGACAGGGAGTATACGAGCAGTACTTC. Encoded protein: CASSVGQGVYEQYF.

This CDR3 is CASSQNNEQFF. The CDR3 DNA reads TGTGCCAGCAGCCAAAACAATGAGCAGTTCTTC. The chain couples TRBV7-3 to TRBJ2-1; no clear D. There are 11 residues in the CDR3. Germline loops: CDR1 SGHTA, CDR2 FQGTGA. Trimming pared 5 bases from V and 5 bases from J, leaving 4 bases between.

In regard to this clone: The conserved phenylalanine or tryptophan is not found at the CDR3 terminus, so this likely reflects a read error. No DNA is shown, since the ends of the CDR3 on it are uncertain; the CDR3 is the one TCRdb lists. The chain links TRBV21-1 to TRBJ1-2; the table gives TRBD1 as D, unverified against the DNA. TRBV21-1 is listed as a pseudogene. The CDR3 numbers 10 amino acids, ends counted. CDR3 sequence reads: CASSQNRRGC.

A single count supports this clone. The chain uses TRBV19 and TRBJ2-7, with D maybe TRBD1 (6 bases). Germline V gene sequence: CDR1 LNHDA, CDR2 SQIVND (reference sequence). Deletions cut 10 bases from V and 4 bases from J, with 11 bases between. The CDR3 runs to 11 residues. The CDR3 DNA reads TGTGCCACCAGCAGGGGTTACGAGCAGTACTTC. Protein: CATSRGYEQYF.

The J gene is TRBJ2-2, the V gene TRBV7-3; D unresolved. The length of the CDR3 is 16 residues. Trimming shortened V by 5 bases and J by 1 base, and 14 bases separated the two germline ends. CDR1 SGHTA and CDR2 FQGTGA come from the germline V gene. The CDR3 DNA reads TGTGCCAGCAGCCGATTGGCGGCTTTGAACACCGGGGAGCTGTTTTTT. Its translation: CASSRLAALNTGELFF.

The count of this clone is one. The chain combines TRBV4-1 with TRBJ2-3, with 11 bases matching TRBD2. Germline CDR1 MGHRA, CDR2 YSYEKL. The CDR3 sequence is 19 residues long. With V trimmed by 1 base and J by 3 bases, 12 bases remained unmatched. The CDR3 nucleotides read TGCGCCAGCAGCCAAGGGGAACCCCTAGCGGGAGGCAATACAGATACGCAGTATTTT. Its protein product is CASSQGEPLAGGNTDTQYF.

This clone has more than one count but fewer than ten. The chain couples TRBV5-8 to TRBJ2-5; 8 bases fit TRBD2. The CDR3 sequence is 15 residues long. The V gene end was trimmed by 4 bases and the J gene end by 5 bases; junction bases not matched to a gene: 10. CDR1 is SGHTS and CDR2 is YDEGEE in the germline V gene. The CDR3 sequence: CASSPGGGPPETQYF. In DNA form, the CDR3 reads TGTGCCAGCAGCCCGGGCGGGGGGCCGCCGGAGACCCAGTACTTC.

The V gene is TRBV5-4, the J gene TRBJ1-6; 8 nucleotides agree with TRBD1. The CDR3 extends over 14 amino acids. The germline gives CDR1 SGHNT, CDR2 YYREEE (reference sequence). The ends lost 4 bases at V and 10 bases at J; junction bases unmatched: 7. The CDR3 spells CASSVDRDMSPLHF. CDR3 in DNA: TGTGCCAGCAGCGTGGACAGGGATATGTCACCCCTCCACTTT.

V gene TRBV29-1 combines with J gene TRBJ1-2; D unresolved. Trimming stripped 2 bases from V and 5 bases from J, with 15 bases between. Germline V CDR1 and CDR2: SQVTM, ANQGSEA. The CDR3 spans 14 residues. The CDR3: CSVETGGASYGYTF. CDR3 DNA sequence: TGCAGCGTTGAAACCGGCGGAGCGAGTTATGGCTACACCTTC.

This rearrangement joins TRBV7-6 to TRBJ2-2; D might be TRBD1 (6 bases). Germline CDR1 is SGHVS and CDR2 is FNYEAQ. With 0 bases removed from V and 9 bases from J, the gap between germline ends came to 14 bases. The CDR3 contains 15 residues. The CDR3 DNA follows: TGTGCCAGCAGCTTAGCGTCCAGGGGCGCGTGGGAGCTGTTTTTT. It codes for CASSLASRGAWELFF.

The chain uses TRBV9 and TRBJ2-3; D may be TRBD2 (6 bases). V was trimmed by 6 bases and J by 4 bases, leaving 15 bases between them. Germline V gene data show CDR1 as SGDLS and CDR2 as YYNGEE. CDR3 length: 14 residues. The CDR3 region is CASTVREPPDTQYF. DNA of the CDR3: TGTGCCAGCACGGTCCGGGAGCCCCCAGATACGCAGTATTTT.

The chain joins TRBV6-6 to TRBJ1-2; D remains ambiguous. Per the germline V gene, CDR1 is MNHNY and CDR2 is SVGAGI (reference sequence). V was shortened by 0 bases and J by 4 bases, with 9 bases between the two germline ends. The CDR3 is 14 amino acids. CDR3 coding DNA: TGTGCCAGCAGTTACTCCGGGGAGACCTATGGCTACACCTTC. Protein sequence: CASSYSGETYGYTF.

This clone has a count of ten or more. In DNA form, the CDR3 reads TGTGCCAGCCAAGGAGGCAATTACAATGAGCAGTTCTTC. It yields the protein CASQGGNYNEQFF. The chain links TRBV27 to TRBJ2-1, with D possibly matching TRBD2 (5 bases). The germline gives CDR1 MNHEY, CDR2 SMNVEV (reference sequence). CDR3 length: 13 residues. Trimming pared 8 bases from V and 4 bases from J, leaving 12 bases between.

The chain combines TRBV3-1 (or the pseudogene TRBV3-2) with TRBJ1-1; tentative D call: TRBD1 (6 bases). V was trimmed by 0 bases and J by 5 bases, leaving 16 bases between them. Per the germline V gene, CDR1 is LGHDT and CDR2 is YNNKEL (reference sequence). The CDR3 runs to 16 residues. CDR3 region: CASSQEQGFPGTEAFF. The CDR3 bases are TGTGCCAGCAGCCAAGAACAGGGCTTTCCAGGAACTGAAGCTTTCTTT.

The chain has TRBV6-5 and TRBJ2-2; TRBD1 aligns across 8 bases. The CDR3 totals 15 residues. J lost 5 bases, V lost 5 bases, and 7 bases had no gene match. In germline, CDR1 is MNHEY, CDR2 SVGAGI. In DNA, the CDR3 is TGTGCCAGCAGTATCGACAGGGGCGGGACCGGGGAGCTGTTTTTT. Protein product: CASSIDRGGTGELFF.